The next 21 T cell receptor beta chains were all read from a single sample in a study of blood T cells in healthy people across ages. A second PCR of roughly 7 to 11 cycles used a sample-barcoded 5' primer and a J-beta primer mix. TCRdb passed the 5' RACE reads through MiXCR, listing each CDR3 protein once. This sample has 1,800,000 or so distinct CDR3 sequences, with about two fifths found just once. What was sequenced was blood. Receptors were obtained from a human donor in good health.

The chain employs TRBV6-5 and TRBJ1-1, with D hard to call. V shed 0 bases and J shed 3 bases, with 8 bases lying between them. This CDR3 region has 14 residues. From germline, CDR1 is MNHEY and CDR2 SVGAGI. The chain's CDR3 is CASSYSSAYTEAFF. CDR3 sequence (DNA): TGTGCCAGCAGTTACTCGTCAGCCTACACTGAAGCTTTCTTT.

In its sample, this clonotype was seen a few times. This chain uses TRBV2 with TRBJ1-2, with D unclear. V gave up 2 bases and J gave up 6 bases, with 16 bases separating them. The V gene's germline CDR1 is SNHLY and CDR2 FYNNEI. The CDR3 is 15 residues long. CDR3 loop: CASSETGGIDHGYTF. The CDR3 coding sequence is TGTGCCAGCAGTGAAACCGGCGGGATTGATCATGGCTACACCTTC.

This clonotype was observed a few times. The V and J genes are TRBV20-1 and TRBJ2-5; D gene unclear. The CDR3 consists of 14 residues. CDR1 is DFQATT, CDR2 SNEGSKA, per germline (reference sequence). V shed 7 bases and J shed 5 bases, with 20 bases lying between them. CDR3 sequence: CSVRPRVDGETQYF. The DNA of the CDR3 is TGCAGTGTTCGCCCCCGAGTCGACGGGGAGACCCAGTACTTC.

V gene TRBV11-3 combines with J gene TRBJ1-1; D is undetermined. CDR1 and CDR2 (germline): SGHNT, YENEEA. Between the trimmed V and J ends, which lost 4 bases and 3 bases, there was a span of 12 bases. The CDR3 is made up of 14 amino acids. CDR3 in amino acids: CASSSDGGDTEAFF. CDR3 in DNA: TGTGCCAGCAGCTCGGACGGTGGGGACACTGAAGCTTTCTTT.

This clonotype was counted many times. The chain uses TRBV11-1 and TRBJ2-6, with a possible D match to TRBD1 (5 bases). V lost 3 bases and J 7 bases, leaving 13 bases between the germline ends. The CDR3 has 15 amino acids. Germline values: CDR1 SGHAT, CDR2 FQDESV (reference sequence). The CDR3, as DNA: TGTGCCAGCAGCTTGGACCCCAGGGCAGCCAACGTCCTGACTTTC. Amino acids: CASSLDPRAANVLTF.

As concerns this clonotype: Being one base from a much bigger clone, this may be a read error. V gene TRBV11-2 combines with J gene TRBJ2-3; D unclear. Trimming shortened V by 5 bases and J by 2 bases, and 5 bases separated the two germline ends. The CDR3 has 12 amino acids. Germline V lookup: CDR1 SGHAT, CDR2 FQNNGV. The CDR3, as DNA: TGTGCCAGCAGCGTTATCACAGATACGCAGTATTTT. It is translated as CASSVITDTQYF.

This clonotype showed up just a few times. The chain joins TRBV6-8 to TRBJ2-7; D gene uncertain. The CDR3 loop spans 14 amino acids. Germline loops: CDR1 MNHGY, CDR2 SAAAGT. The V end was cut by 3 bases, the J end by 6 bases, with 15 bases between. The CDR3 region has the DNA TGTGCCAGCAGTTATGGCAATCCCTTGGGCGAGCAGTACTTC. It is translated as CASSYGNPLGEQYF.

The V gene is TRBV21-1, the J gene TRBJ1-2; the D call of TRBD1 is as the table states it, not checked on the DNA. TRBV21-1 is labeled a pseudogene. The CDR3 has 14 residues. CDR3 nucleotide sequence: TGTGCCAGCAGCAAAGAGGAGGGGGTCTCTGGCTACACCTTC. It is translated as CASSKEEGVSGYTF.

The J gene is TRBJ2-3, the V gene TRBV29-1; D possibly matches TRBD1 or TRBD2 (5 bases each). CDR3 length: 13 residues. CDR1 SQVTM and CDR2 ANQGSEA come from the germline V gene. The V and J ends lost 8 bases and 0 bases respectively, with 12 bases between them. In DNA, the CDR3 is TGCAGCCTCTTCCGGGACAGCACAGATACGCAGTATTTT. Its protein product is CSLFRDSTDTQYF.

The chain recombines TRBV20-1 with TRBJ1-2; 8 bases agree with TRBD1. Germline assignment: CDR1 DFQATT and CDR2 SNEGSKA (reference sequence). With V trimmed by 3 bases and J by 10 bases, 10 bases remained unmatched. The CDR3 extends over 13 amino acids. Here the CDR3 DNA reads TGCAGTGCTAGCCGGGACAGGTCCCTAGACTACACCTTC. It codes for CSASRDRSLDYTF.

The chain employs TRBV11-2 and TRBJ1-1; no definite D call. The length of the CDR3 is 14 residues. Germline CDR1 and CDR2: SGHAT and FQNNGV. The V gene lost 5 bases and the J gene lost 0 bases, with 10 bases spanning the gap. This CDR3 is CASSPNTMNTEAFF. The CDR3 nucleotides are TGTGCCAGCAGCCCCAATACTATGAACACTGAAGCTTTCTTT.

The chain combines TRBV7-9 with TRBJ1-4; maybe TRBD1 (5 bases). CDR3 length: 15 residues. V was cut by 4 bases and J by 7 bases, with 16 bases left in between. Germline V gene sequence: CDR1 SEHNR, CDR2 FQNEAQ (reference sequence). In DNA, the CDR3 is TGTGCCAGCAGCTCCCCCCGGGGGTGGGTTGAAAAACTGTTTTTT. Protein: CASSSPRGWVEKLFF.

V is TRBV6-2 or TRBV6-3 and J is TRBJ2-5, with D perhaps matching TRBD1 (7 bases). The assigned J gene may be wrong: the sequence end matches TRBJ2-7 better. This CDR3 spans 15 amino acids. CDR1 and CDR2 (germline): MNHEY, SVGEGT. The CDR3 coding sequence is TGTGCCAGCAGTCATCAGGGGGGCATCGTCTACGAGCAGTACTTC. It yields the protein CASSHQGGIVYEQYF.

The rearrangement links TRBV5-1 to TRBJ1-1; 8 bases line up with TRBD1. After removal of 4 bases from V and 1 base from J, the junction contained 9 bases not matched to a gene. CDR1 is SGHRS and CDR2 is YFSETQ in the germline V gene. This CDR3 has 16 residues. CDR3 region: CASSPLGQGWNTEAFF. Written as DNA, the CDR3 is TGCGCCAGCAGCCCCCTAGGACAGGGATGGAACACTGAAGCTTTCTTT.

The chain links TRBV6-5 to TRBJ2-7; D is undetermined. Deletions cut 5 bases from V and 3 bases from J, with 11 bases between. The CDR3 is made up of 13 amino acids. CDR1 MNHEY and CDR2 SVGAGI come from the germline V gene. The CDR3 coding sequence is TGTGCCAGCAGTGCCCCCCCGGGCTACGAGCAGTACTTC. Translated: CASSAPPGYEQYF.

The chain employs TRBV12-3 or TRBV12-4 and TRBJ1-4, with 8 bases identical to TRBD1. V shed 4 bases and J 10 bases; nucleotides not matched to a gene: 11. This CDR3 has 15 residues. Written as DNA, the CDR3 is TGTGCCAGCAGTTCCTTACAGGGGGTTAAGGGAAAACTGTTTTTT. Translating gives CASSSLQGVKGKLFF.

The chain uses TRBV28 and TRBJ1-4; D remains ambiguous. The CDR3 length is 15 residues. In germline, CDR1 is MDHEN, CDR2 SYDVKM. Trimming cost V 2 bases and J 7 bases, with 14 bases left between them. The CDR3 is CASSLPRAFGEKLFF. DNA of the CDR3: TGTGCCAGCAGTTTACCCCGGGCATTTGGTGAAAAACTGTTTTTT.

This chain uses TRBV20-1 with TRBJ2-3, with 8 bases matching TRBD1. Trimming removed 6 bases from V and 4 bases from J; junction bases left unmatched: 6. Germline CDR1 is DFQATT and CDR2 is SNEGSKA (reference sequence). The CDR3 has 13 amino acids. CDR3 DNA sequence: TGCAGTGCCAAAGACAGGGGCTCAGATACGCAGTATTTT. Its protein product is CSAKDRGSDTQYF.

This chain connects TRBV13 to TRBJ1-2; weak D call: TRBD1 (5 bases). Germline lookup yields CDR1 PRHDT and CDR2 FYEKMQ (reference sequence). The length of the CDR3 is 14 residues. Trimming removed 5 bases at V and 9 bases at J, with 19 bases between. The CDR3 nucleotides are TGTGCCAGCAGCCCCGGGACGGAGCTTATTAGCTACACCTTC. Residues: CASSPGTELISYTF.

The chain joins TRBV4-3 to TRBJ1-2, with a possible D match to TRBD1 (6 bases). Germline loops: CDR1 LGHNA, CDR2 YSLEER. The CDR3 is 14 residues long. Trimming removed 2 bases from V and 6 bases from J, with 13 bases in between. The CDR3, as DNA: TGCGCCAGCAGCCAATCCAGGACAGTCCATGGCTACACCTTC. Translation gives CASSQSRTVHGYTF.

In its sample, this clonotype was seen a few times. The V and J genes are TRBV24-1 and TRBJ1-2; D is ambiguous. The V gene lost 5 bases and the J gene lost 9 bases, with 12 bases spanning the gap. The V gene's germline CDR1 is KGHDR and CDR2 SFDVKD. The CDR3 spans 12 residues. The CDR3 region is CATSGGYGSYTF. The DNA of the CDR3 is TGTGCCACCAGTGGAGGGTATGGTAGCTACACCTTC.